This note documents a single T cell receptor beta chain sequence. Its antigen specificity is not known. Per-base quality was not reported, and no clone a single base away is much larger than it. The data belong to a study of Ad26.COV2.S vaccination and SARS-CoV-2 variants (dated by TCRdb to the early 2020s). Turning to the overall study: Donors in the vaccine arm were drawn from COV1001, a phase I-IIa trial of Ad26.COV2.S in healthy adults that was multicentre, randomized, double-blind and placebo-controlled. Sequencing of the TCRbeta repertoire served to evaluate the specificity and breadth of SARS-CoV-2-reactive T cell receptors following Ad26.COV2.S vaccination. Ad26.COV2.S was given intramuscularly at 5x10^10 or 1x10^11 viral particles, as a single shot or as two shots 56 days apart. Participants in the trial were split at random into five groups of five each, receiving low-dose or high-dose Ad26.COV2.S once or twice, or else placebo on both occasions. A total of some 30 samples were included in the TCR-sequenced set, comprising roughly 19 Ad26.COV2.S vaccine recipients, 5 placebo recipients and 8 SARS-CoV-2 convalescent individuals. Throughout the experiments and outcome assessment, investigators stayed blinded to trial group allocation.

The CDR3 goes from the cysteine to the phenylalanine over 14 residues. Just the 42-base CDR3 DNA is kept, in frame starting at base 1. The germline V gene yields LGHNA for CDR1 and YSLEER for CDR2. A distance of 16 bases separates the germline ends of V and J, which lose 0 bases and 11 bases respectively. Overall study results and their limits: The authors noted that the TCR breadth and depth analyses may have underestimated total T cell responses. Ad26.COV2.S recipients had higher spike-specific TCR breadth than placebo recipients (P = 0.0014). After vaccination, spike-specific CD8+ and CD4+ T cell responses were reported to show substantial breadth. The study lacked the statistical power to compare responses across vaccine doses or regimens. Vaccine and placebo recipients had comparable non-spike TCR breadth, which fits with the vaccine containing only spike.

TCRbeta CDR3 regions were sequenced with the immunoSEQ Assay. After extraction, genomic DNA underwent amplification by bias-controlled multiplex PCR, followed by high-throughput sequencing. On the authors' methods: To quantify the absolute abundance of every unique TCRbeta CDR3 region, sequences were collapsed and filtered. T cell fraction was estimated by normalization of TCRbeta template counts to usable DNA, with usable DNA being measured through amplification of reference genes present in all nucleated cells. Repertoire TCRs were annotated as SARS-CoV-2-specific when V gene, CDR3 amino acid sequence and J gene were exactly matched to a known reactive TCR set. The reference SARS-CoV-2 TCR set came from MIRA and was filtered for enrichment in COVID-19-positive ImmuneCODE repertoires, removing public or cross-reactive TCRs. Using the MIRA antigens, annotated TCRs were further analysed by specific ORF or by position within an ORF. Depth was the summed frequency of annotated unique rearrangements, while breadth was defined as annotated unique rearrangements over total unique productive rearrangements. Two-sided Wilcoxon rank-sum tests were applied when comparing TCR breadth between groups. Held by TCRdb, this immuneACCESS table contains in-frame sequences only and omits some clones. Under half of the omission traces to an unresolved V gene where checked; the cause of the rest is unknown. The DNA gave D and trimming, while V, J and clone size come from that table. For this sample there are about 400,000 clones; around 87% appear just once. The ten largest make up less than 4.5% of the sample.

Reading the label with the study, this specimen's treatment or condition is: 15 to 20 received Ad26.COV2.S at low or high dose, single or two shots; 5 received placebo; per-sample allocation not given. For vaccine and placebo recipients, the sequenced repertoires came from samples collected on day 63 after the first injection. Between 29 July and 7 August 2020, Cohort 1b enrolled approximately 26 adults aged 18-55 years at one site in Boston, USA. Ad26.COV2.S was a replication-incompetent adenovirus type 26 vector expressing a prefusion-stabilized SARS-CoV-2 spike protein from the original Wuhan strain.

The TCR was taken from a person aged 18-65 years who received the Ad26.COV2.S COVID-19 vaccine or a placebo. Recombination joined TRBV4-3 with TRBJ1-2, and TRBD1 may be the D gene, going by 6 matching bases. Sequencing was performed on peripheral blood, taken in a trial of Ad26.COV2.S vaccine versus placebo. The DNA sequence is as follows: TGCGCCAGCAGCCAAGATTCGGTAGGGACAAGATACACCTTC. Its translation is CASSQDSVGTRYTF.